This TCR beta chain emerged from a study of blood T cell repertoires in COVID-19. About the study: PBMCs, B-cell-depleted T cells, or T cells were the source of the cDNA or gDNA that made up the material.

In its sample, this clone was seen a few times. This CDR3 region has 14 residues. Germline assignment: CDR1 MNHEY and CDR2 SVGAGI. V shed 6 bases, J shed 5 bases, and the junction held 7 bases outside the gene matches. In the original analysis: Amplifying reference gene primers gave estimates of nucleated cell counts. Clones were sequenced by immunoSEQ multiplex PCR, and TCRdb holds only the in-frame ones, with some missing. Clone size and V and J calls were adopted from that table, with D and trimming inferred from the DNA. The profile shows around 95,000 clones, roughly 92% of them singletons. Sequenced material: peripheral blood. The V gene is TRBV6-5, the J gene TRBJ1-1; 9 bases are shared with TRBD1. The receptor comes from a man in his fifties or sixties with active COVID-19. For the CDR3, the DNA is TGTGCCAGCAGCCCCCCGACAGGGGGAACTGAAGCTTTCTTT. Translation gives CASSPPTGGTEAFF.